Listed below are T cell receptor beta chains from one sample, sequenced in a study of CD8+ T cells in alopecia areata. Sequencing was performed with immunoSEQ multiplex PCR; in TCRdb, only in-frame clones are kept and a portion is missing. The data show 150,000 to 200,000 clones, 50% to 70% seen once. The specimen was CD4+ T cells sorted from blood, collected at week 4, from a patient treated with tofacitinib. Receptor source: a human donor with alopecia areata. CDR3s include the opening cysteine and the closing phenylalanine or tryptophan. Each record gives: clone size, J gene, V gene, D gene, CDR3 DNA, CDR3 protein. A D gene is named only where the DNA matches it firmly. Some rows have no size entry. The others give once, few or many, or a class for an expanded clone.

-	TRBJ1-1	TRBV6-6	-	TGTGCCAGCAGTGCTACAGGGAGTGGGACTGAAGCTTTCTTT	CASSATGSGTEAFF
-	TRBJ1-6	TRBV6-6	-	TGTGCCAGCAGTCAGATGGGACCGAACAATTCACCCCTCCACTTT	CASSQMGPNNSPLHF
once	TRBJ1-1	TRBV29-1	-	TGCAGCGTTGCCCCCACAGGGTTGGGTAGAGCTTTCTTT	CSVAPTGLGRAFF
-	TRBJ2-2	TRBV7-2	-	TGTGCCAGCAGCCCGAACACCGGGGAGCTGTTTTTT	CASSPNTGELFF
-	TRBJ2-2	TRBV18	-	TGTGCCAGCTCACCTTACTCGGACGGGAACACCGGGGAGCTGTTTTTT	CASSPYSDGNTGELFF
-	TRBJ2-4	TRBV13	TRBD1	TGTGCCAGCAGCCTAGGGGGCAGGGCGGCCAAAAACATTCAGTACTTC	CASSLGGRAAKNIQYF
-	TRBJ2-7	TRBV29-1	TRBD1	TGCAGCGTTGAAGAATGGGACAGGGACTCCTACGAGCAGTACTTC	CSVEEWDRDSYEQYF
-	TRBJ2-7	TRBV10-3	-	TGTGCCATCAGTGCAATTACCAGCGCTGAGCAGTACTTC	CAISAITSAEQYF
few	TRBJ2-3	TRBV4-2	TRBD2	TGTGCCAGCAGCCAAGCACCGGGGGGGAGTAGCACAGATACGCAGTATTTT	CASSQAPGGSSTDTQYF
-	TRBJ2-5	TRBV5-1	-	TGCGCCAGCAGCCCCGGACTCCGGCTGGAGACCCAGTACTTC	CASSPGLRLETQYF
few	TRBJ2-5	TRBV5-8	TRBD1	TGTGCCAGCAGCTTGGGGACAGGGCACCAAGAGACCCAGTACTTC	CASSLGTGHQETQYF
-	TRBJ1-2	TRBV2	TRBD1	TGTGCCAGCGACAGGGGCGCCAACTATGGCTACACCTTC	CASDRGANYGYTF
few	TRBJ1-1	TRBV6-5	-	TGTGCCAGCAGTTACGGGCTGCCGGGGAACACTGAAGCTTTCTTT	CASSYGLPGNTEAFF
few	TRBJ2-5	TRBV29-1	TRBD1	TGCAGCGTGGCTCCCCTGGGGACAGCCAAAGAGACCCAGTACTTC	CSVAPLGTAKETQYF
-	TRBJ1-1	TRBV6-5	TRBD1	TGTGCCACCCAGGGGGGCACTGAAGCTTTCTTT	CATQGGTEAFF
-	TRBJ2-7	TRBV10-3	TRBD2	TGTGCCATCAGTGGAACGGGGGGTTTGGGTGAGCAGTACTTC	CAISGTGGLGEQYF
-	TRBJ2-1	TRBV30	TRBD2	TGTGCCTGGAGCCTAGCGGGAAGGTTGTACGGTGAGCAGTTCTTC	CAWSLAGRLYGEQFF
-	TRBJ2-5	TRBV29-1	TRBD1	TGCAGCGTACTAACAGGGGGAGAGACCCAGTACTTC	CSVLTGGETQYF
-	TRBJ1-2	TRBV4-3	TRBD1	TGCGCCAGCAGCCAAGCCTCCTCGGGACAGACACCCTTTGGCTACACCTTC	CASSQASSGQTPFGYTF
-	TRBJ1-1	TRBV11-1	-	TGTGCCAGCAGCCCCCCACCCGTGAACACTGAAGCTTTCTTT	CASSPPPVNTEAFF
-	TRBJ1-3	TRBV7-6	-	TGTGCCAGCAGCTTGGCTCAGCTCTCTGGAAACACCATATATTTT	CASSLAQLSGNTIYF
-	TRBJ2-5	TRBV11-1	TRBD1	TGTGCCAGCAGCGCAAGACAGGGACAAGAGACCCAGTACTTC	CASSARQGQETQYF
few	TRBJ1-1	TRBV6-4	-	TGTGCCAGCAGTTACTCCCAGAACACTGAAGCTTTCTTT	CASSYSQNTEAFF
-	TRBJ2-1	TRBV14	TRBD2	TGTGCCAGCAGCAAACGGAGCGGGGGCTACTCCTACAATGAGCAGTTCTTC	CASSKRSGGYSYNEQFF
-	TRBJ1-2	TRBV19	-	TGTGCCAGTAGTCCGACTCTTTGGGGCCGGGGGAACTATGGCTACACCTTC	CASSPTLWGRGNYGYTF
-	TRBJ2-3	TRBV5-1	-	TGCGCCAGCAGCTTTAGTGGGGATACGCAGTATTTT	CASSFSGDTQYF
-	TRBJ2-1	TRBV29-1	TRBD2	TGCAGCGCTTCAACAAGCGGGGGGCAGGGTGAGCAGTTCTTC	CSASTSGGQGEQFF
-	TRBJ2-1	TRBV15	TRBD2	TGTGCCACCAGCAACCGCGGGAGAAGAAGCGCGGTTAACTCCTACAATGAGCAGTTCTTC	CATSNRGRRSAVNSYNEQFF
-	TRBJ2-5	TRBV5-6	-	TGTGCCAGCAGCTTGGACAGAGAGACCCAGTACTTC	CASSLDRETQYF
few	TRBJ2-2	TRBV29-1	TRBD2	TGCAGCGCACGGACTAGCGGGGCCCCCGGGGAGCTGTTTTTT	CSARTSGAPGELFF
-	TRBJ2-2	TRBV7-2	TRBD1	TGTGCCAGCAGCTTTCCCCGACAGGGGTCGAACACCGGGGAGCTGTTTTTT	CASSFPRQGSNTGELFF
once	TRBJ1-2	TRBV12-5	-	TGTGCTAGTGGTTTGAGGGACAACTATGGCTACACCTTC	CASGLRDNYGYTF
-	TRBJ2-5	TRBV5-4	-	TGTGCCAGCAGCCTTGACAGCCAAGAGACCCAGTACTTC	CASSLDSQETQYF